This T cell receptor beta chain was captured in a study of chemoradiotherapy in HPV16-positive cancers. The study, taken as a whole, reports: HPV-responsive T-cell expansion during chemoradiotherapy was linked to improved recurrence-free survival in HPV16-positive patients. Candidate HPV-specific clones and E7-related TCR motifs grew in tumor during treatment. HPV-specific T cells were functionally defined from only a couple of HPV16-positive patients.

As for this clone: Its antigen is still unknown.

Using immunoSEQ multiplex PCR, the repertoire was profiled, and TCRdb retains in-frame clones only, with some absent. The sample has around 1,700 clones; nearly 80% are singletons. V lost 5 bases and J 0 bases, leaving 16 bases between the germline ends. CDR3 length: 16 residues. CDR1 and CDR2 from the germline V gene are LNHDA and SQIVND (reference sequence). The chain carries TRBV19 and TRBJ1-2; TRBD1 is a possible D gene (6 bases). The material was tumor tissue, obtained from a patient who underwent chemoradiotherapy. This clonotype was obtained from a human donor with HPV-associated anogenital cancer. The DNA for the CDR3 is TGTGCCAGTAGTGCACAGGGCCGCTCTACTAACTATGGCTACACCTTC. Translated, it gives CASSAQGRSTNYGYTF.